Given below is one TCR delta chain in context. The antigen is undetermined. V lost 2 bases and J lost 0; bases outside the gene matches: 22. Germline CDR1 TSWWSYY, CDR2 QGS. There are 22 residues in the CDR3. TCRdb re-called the PCR reads through CATT. The sample includes 13,000 or so delta-chain clones, 40% to 60% of them seen just once. This entry is derived from a study of human gamma delta and Vdelta1 T cells. This TCR was recovered from a human donor in good health. Sequencing was performed on Vdelta1 gamma-delta T cells from blood grown in culture (DOT cells). The chain couples TRDV1 to TRDJ1; the match to TRDD2 covers 9 bases. CDR3 sequence reads: CALGESPSYSEGIGCNTDKLIF. DNA for the CDR3: TGTGCTCTTGGGGAATCCCCTTCCTACTCTGAGGGGATAGGTTGCAACACCGATAAACTCATCTTT.